Each of the 28 T cell receptor beta chains below was sequenced from the same sample in a study of response to subunit inactivated influenza vaccine. MiXCR, applied by TCRdb to the RT-PCR reads, yields one record per CDR3 protein. The sample has about 310,000 distinct CDR3 sequences; over 20% are singletons. Sequencing was performed on PBMCs from blood, taken roughly 20 months after vaccination. Receptors were obtained from a man aged 50 to 75 who received an inactivated influenza vaccine.

This clonotype came up many times. The rearrangement joins TRBV12-3 or TRBV12-4 to TRBJ1-6; the match to TRBD1 covers 8 bases. The CDR3 runs to 15 residues. V lost 6 bases to trimming and J lost 7 bases; unmatched junction nucleotides: 8. CDR3 sequence: CASRLLGTGNSPLHF. Here the CDR3 DNA reads TGTGCCAGCAGACTGCTCGGGACAGGAAATTCACCCCTCCACTTT.

This clonotype was counted only a few times. V usage is TRBV5-8 and J usage is TRBJ2-3; 10 bases agree with TRBD1. Germline assignment: CDR1 SGHTS and CDR2 YDEGEE. With V trimmed by 1 base and J by 3 bases, 5 bases remained unmatched. CDR3 length: 16 amino acids. The CDR3 region has the DNA TGTGCCAGCAGCTTGATCGGACAGGGGGGGACAGATACGCAGTATTTT. Amino acids: CASSLIGQGGTDTQYF.

This clonotype appeared a few times. V is TRBV2 and J is TRBJ2-5; D call uncertain. The CDR3 is 13 residues long. V lost 4 bases and J lost 2, with 8 bases in between. From germline, CDR1 is SNHLY and CDR2 FYNNEI. This chain's CDR3 is CASSVERQETQYF. DNA for the CDR3: TGTGCCAGCAGTGTGGAACGACAAGAGACCCAGTACTTC.

The chain recombines TRBV27 with TRBJ1-6, with D possibly being TRBD1 (5 bases). V lost 5 bases and J lost 8, with 16 bases in between. This CDR3 comprises 15 residues. The germline V gene has CDR1 MNHEY and CDR2 SMNVEV (reference sequence). For the CDR3, the DNA is TGTGCCAGCAGTCCCCGTATGGCGGGGGATTCACCCCTCCACTTT. It translates to CASSPRMAGDSPLHF.

This clonotype was seen more than once but under ten times. The chain carries TRBV4-3 and TRBJ1-4; 10 bases align to TRBD1. Germline V gene sequence: CDR1 LGHNA, CDR2 YSLEER. CDR3 size: 18 residues. V gave up 0 bases and J gave up 1 base; unmatched junction bases: 5. The DNA for the CDR3 is TGCGCCAGCAGCCAAGACCCCGGGACAGGGGTAACTAATGAAAAACTGTTTTTT. Protein: CASSQDPGTGVTNEKLFF.

This clonotype was detected ten times or more. The V and J genes are TRBV7-2 and TRBJ1-1; no clear D gene. The germline V gene has CDR1 SGHTA and CDR2 FQGNSA. V lost 0 bases and J 1 base, leaving 15 bases between the germline ends. This CDR3 has 17 residues. CDR3 residues: CASSLAGVWQANTEAFF. In nucleotides, the CDR3 is TGTGCCAGCAGCTTAGCGGGCGTGTGGCAGGCGAACACTGAAGCTTTCTTT.

This chain links TRBV20-1 with TRBJ1-1; a weak D match, TRBD1 (5 bases). The CDR3 has 14 residues. CDR1 and CDR2 from the germline V gene are DFQATT and SNEGSKA (reference sequence). V was clipped by 3 bases and J by 1 base, with 12 bases between them. The DNA for the CDR3 is TGCAGTGCTAGTCTGGCGGGGCAGAACACTGAAGCTTTCTTT. Amino acids: CSASLAGQNTEAFF.

The rearrangement joins TRBV6-5 to TRBJ2-3, with D uncertain. The CDR3 totals 16 residues. Per germline, CDR1 MNHEY and CDR2 SVGAGI. Trimming shortened V by 1 base and J by 0 bases, and 11 bases separated the two germline ends. The CDR3 sequence is CASSYFRPTSTDTQYF. Written as DNA, the CDR3 is TGTGCCAGCAGTTACTTTCGGCCTACTAGCACAGATACGCAGTATTTT.

The CDR3 DNA sequence: TGTGCCAGCAGACCCGAGTTGGGAGAGACCCAGTACTTC. It yields the protein CASRPELGETQYF. The chain recombines TRBV11-2 with TRBJ2-5; D is uncertain. The V gene lost 6 bases and the J gene lost 4 bases, with 12 bases spanning the gap. There are 13 residues in the CDR3. Germline V gene data show CDR1 as SGHAT and CDR2 as FQNNGV.

The chain carries TRBV6-5 and TRBJ2-7, with 15 bases fitting TRBD2. The CDR3 runs to 19 residues. CDR1 and CDR2 (germline): MNHEY, SVGAGI. V was pared by 0 bases and J by 4 bases, with 10 bases of the junction left unmatched. The CDR3 DNA sequence: TGTGCCAGCAGTTACTCGATTGACGGGACTAGCGGGAGGAAGTACGAGCAGTACTTC. Translation gives CASSYSIDGTSGRKYEQYF.

This chain connects TRBV20-1 to TRBJ1-5; D is unclear. The CDR3 is 14 amino acids. Germline CDR1 and CDR2: DFQATT and SNEGSKA (reference sequence). V dropped 3 bases and J dropped 4 bases, with 13 bases sitting between them. DNA for the CDR3: TGCAGTGCTAGGCGAGGATCCGGAAATCAGCCCCAGCATTTT. Translated, it gives CSARRGSGNQPQHF.

The V and J genes are TRBV7-9 and TRBJ2-7, with D unresolved. Between the trimmed V and J ends, which lost 4 bases and 3 bases, there was a span of 7 bases. Germline V gene data show CDR1 as SEHNR and CDR2 as FQNEAQ (reference sequence). The CDR3 contains 12 residues. In DNA form, the CDR3 reads TGTGCCAGCAGCTCTGGATACTACGAGCAGTACTTC. Translated: CASSSGYYEQYF.

This chain connects TRBV10-3 to TRBJ2-3; D unresolved. Germline CDR1 is ENHRY and CDR2 is SYGVKD. The CDR3 covers 13 residues. V dropped 6 bases and J dropped 0 bases, with 7 bases sitting between them. The chain's CDR3 is CAIRSTSTDTQYF. The DNA for the CDR3 is TGTGCCATCAGGAGCACAAGCACAGATACGCAGTATTTT.

V is TRBV12-3 or TRBV12-4 and J is TRBJ2-5, with TRBD1 as a possible D gene (6 bases). The CDR3 contains 16 residues. Trimming took off 3 bases at V and 2 bases at J, with 16 bases between the two ends. CDR3 amino acids: CASSFAGAKRQETQYF. As DNA, the CDR3 is TGTGCCAGCAGTTTCGCAGGGGCCAAACGACAAGAGACCCAGTACTTC.

This chain links TRBV10-3 with TRBJ1-2; D gene uncertain. The CDR3 runs 12 residues. The germline V gene encodes CDR1 ENHRY and CDR2 SYGVKD. The V end lost 4 bases, the J end lost 8 bases, and 11 bases lay between the germline ends. The CDR3 sequence: CAISGSGGGYTF. CDR3 sequence (DNA): TGTGCCATCAGTGGATCTGGAGGAGGCTACACCTTC.

The sample holds a few counts of this clonotype. This chain links TRBV7-6 with TRBJ2-2; D possibly corresponds to TRBD1 (5 bases). The germline V gene has CDR1 SGHVS and CDR2 FNYEAQ. Trimming removed 8 bases at V and 1 base at J, with 8 bases between. The CDR3 extends over 13 amino acids. The DNA of the CDR3 is TGTGCCAGCCGAGGACAGAACACCGGGGAGCTGTTTTTT. Amino acid sequence: CASRGQNTGELFF.

The chain's CDR3 is CSARRAGRPYYGYTF. Written as DNA, the CDR3 is TGCAGTGCTAGAAGGGCAGGGAGGCCGTACTATGGCTACACCTTC. The chain uses TRBV20-1 and TRBJ1-2, with a possible D match to TRBD1 (5 bases). Trimming left V 2 bases short and J 3 bases short, with 16 bases between. This CDR3 spans 15 amino acids. Looked up from germline, CDR1 is DFQATT and CDR2 is SNEGSKA (reference sequence).

This clonotype was found a few times. The chain links TRBV29-1 to TRBJ2-7, with D hard to call. Germline loops: CDR1 SQVTM, CDR2 ANQGSEA. The CDR3 is 11 amino acids. Trimming removed 5 bases from V and 0 bases from J, with 5 bases in between. The CDR3 loop reads CSVSNSYEQYF. In nucleotides, the CDR3 is TGCAGCGTTAGTAACTCCTACGAGCAGTACTTC.

This clonotype was counted at least ten times. This chain connects TRBV18 to TRBJ1-5; the D is unclear. Germline V CDR1 and CDR2: KGHSH, LQKENI. The CDR3 length is 14 residues. V lost 6 bases and J 0 bases, leaving 9 bases between the germline ends. CDR3 in DNA: TGTGCCAGCTCCCCGAGCTCTAGCAATCAGCCCCAGCATTTT. It codes for CASSPSSSNQPQHF.

CDR3 sequence (DNA): TGCGCCAGCACCTTAGGAGGGGGCTCTGAAAAACTGTTTTTT. Translation: CASTLGGGSEKLFF. The genes are TRBV5-1 and TRBJ1-4; the match to TRBD1 covers 7 bases. With 6 bases clipped from V and 7 bases from J, the junction kept 9 bases outside the gene matches. The CDR3 is 14 residues long. CDR1 is SGHRS and CDR2 is YFSETQ in the germline V gene.

CDR3 amino acids: CASSLGPPTSGGLYEQYF. The CDR3 nucleotides are TGTGCCAGCAGCTTAGGCCCCCCGACTAGCGGGGGACTCTACGAGCAGTACTTC. V is TRBV11-2 and J is TRBJ2-7, with 12 bases identical to TRBD2. CDR1 is SGHAT, CDR2 FQNNGV, per germline. J lost 3 bases, V lost 1 base, and 10 bases had no gene match. The CDR3 consists of 18 residues. The variable domain in full, with the rest retrieved from reference TRBV11-2 and TRBJ2-7, is EAGVAQSPRYKIIEKRQSVAFWCNPISGHATLYWYQQILGQGPKLLIQFQNNGVVDDSQLPKDRFSAERLKGVDSTLKIQPAKLEDSAVYLCASSLGPPTSGGLYEQYFGPGTRLTVT.

The chain links TRBV7-8 to TRBJ2-7; perhaps TRBD2 as D (6 bases). The ends were cut back, 3 bases at V and 6 bases at J, with 15 bases in the middle. The CDR3 spans 14 residues. CDR1 SGHVS and CDR2 FQNEAQ come from the germline V gene. DNA for the CDR3: TGTGCCAGCAGCTTCGGGGGTAGGGGAAGCGAGCAGTACTTC. Its translation is CASSFGGRGSEQYF.

The chain is built from TRBV9 and TRBJ1-4, with D hard to call. The V end was cut by 3 bases, the J end by 0 bases, with 9 bases between. In germline, CDR1 is SGDLS, CDR2 YYNGEE. This CDR3 has 15 residues. CDR3 loop: CASSADGTTNEKLFF. The CDR3, as DNA: TGTGCCAGCAGCGCCGACGGGACAACTAATGAAAAACTGTTTTTT.

CDR3: CASSLVPTDTQYF. The CDR3 region has the DNA TGCGCCAGCAGCTTGGTCCCCACAGATACGCAGTATTTT. The chain employs TRBV5-1 and TRBJ2-3; D call uncertain. Germline assignment: CDR1 SGHRS and CDR2 YFSETQ. The germline V and J ends were trimmed by 0 bases and 2 bases, with 4 bases remaining between them. The CDR3 runs to 13 residues.

This clonotype counts as medium-sized. This sequence joins TRBV21-1 and TRBJ2-7; no check of the table's D call, TRBD1, against the DNA was made. TRBV21-1 is annotated as a pseudogene. This CDR3 comprises 16 residues. The CDR3: CASSKVRDRGNYEQYF. The CDR3 DNA sequence: TGTGCCAGCAGCAAAGTACGGGACAGGGGAAACTACGAGCAGTACTTC.

The J gene is TRBJ2-1, the V gene TRBV20-1; TRBD1 aligns across 10 bases. The V and J ends lost 7 bases and 2 bases, in that order; junction bases with no gene match: 2. Germline assignment: CDR1 DFQATT and CDR2 SNEGSKA (reference sequence). The CDR3 contains 13 residues. CDR3 loop: CSVTGGPYNEQFF. The CDR3 coding sequence is TGCAGTGTGACAGGGGGCCCCTACAATGAGCAGTTCTTC.

This clonotype was counted ten times or more. The J gene is TRBJ2-7, the V gene TRBV30; the D is unclear. This CDR3 contains 13 residues. The germline CDR1 and CDR2 sequences are GTSNPN and SVGIG (reference sequence). The V end was cut by 1 base, the J end by 0 bases, with 7 bases between. The CDR3 sequence is CAWSDSFSYEQYF. In nucleotides, the CDR3 is TGTGCCTGGAGTGACTCCTTCTCCTACGAGCAGTACTTC.

The chain employs TRBV4-2 and TRBJ2-5; D assignment may be TRBD1 or TRBD2 (6 bases each). The germline V gene encodes CDR1 LGHNA and CDR2 YNFKEQ. The V and J ends lost 5 bases and 2 bases respectively, with 15 bases between them. The CDR3 runs to 15 residues. CDR3 loop: CASSMGRGPQETQYF. Written as DNA, the CDR3 is TGTGCCAGCAGCATGGGTCGGGGGCCACAAGAGACCCAGTACTTC.